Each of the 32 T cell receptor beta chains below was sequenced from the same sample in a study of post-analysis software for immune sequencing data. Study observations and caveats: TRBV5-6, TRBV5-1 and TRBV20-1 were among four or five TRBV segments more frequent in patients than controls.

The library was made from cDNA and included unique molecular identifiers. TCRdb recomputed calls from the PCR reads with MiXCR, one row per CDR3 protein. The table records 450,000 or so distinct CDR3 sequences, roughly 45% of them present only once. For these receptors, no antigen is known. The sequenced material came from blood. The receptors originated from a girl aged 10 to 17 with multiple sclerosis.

This CDR3 is CASSYSVKASYPYEQYF. CDR3 in DNA: TGTGCCAGCAGTTACTCGGTGAAGGCGTCCTATCCCTACGAGCAGTACTTC. The rearrangement uses TRBV6-5 and TRBJ2-7; D is unclear. The CDR3 is 17 amino acids. Per germline, CDR1 MNHEY and CDR2 SVGAGI. The V and J ends lost 0 bases and 2 bases respectively, with 17 bases between them.

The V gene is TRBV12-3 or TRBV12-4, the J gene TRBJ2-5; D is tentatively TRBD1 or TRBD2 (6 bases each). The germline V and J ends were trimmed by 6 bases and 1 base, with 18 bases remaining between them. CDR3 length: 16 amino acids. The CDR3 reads CASSRGPTAAQETQYF. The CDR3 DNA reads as TGTGCCAGCAGCCGGGGGCCCACAGCCGCCCAAGAGACCCAGTACTTC.

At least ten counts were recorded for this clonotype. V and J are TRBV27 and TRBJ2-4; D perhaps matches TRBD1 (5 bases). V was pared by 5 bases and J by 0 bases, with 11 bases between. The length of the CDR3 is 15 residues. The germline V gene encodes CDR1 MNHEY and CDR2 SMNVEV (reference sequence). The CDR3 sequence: CASSQGSKAKNIQYF. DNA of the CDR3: TGTGCCAGCAGTCAGGGATCAAAAGCCAAAAACATTCAGTACTTC.

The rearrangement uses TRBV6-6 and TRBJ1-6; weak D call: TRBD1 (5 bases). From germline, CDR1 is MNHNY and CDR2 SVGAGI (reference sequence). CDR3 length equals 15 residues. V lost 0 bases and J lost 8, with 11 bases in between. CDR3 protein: CASSYSAGLDSPLHF. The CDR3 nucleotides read TGTGCCAGCAGTTACTCGGCAGGGTTGGATTCACCCCTCCACTTT.

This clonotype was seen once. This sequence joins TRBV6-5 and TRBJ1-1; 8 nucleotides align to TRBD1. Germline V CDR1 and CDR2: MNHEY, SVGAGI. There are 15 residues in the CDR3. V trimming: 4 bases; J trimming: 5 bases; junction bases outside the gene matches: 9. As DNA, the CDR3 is TGTGCCAGCAGTTCCGGCGGGACAGGAGGGACTGAAGCTTTCTTT. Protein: CASSSGGTGGTEAFF.

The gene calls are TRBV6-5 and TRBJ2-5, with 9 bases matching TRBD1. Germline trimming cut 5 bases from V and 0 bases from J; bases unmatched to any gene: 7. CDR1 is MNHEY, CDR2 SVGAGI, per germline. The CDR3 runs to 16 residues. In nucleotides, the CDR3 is TGTGCCAGCAGTCGTCCCGGGACAGGGTACCAAGAGACCCAGTACTTC. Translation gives CASSRPGTGYQETQYF.

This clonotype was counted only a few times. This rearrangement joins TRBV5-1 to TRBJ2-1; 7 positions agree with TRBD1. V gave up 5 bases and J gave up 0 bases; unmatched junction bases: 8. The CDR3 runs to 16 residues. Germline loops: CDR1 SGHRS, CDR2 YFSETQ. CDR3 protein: CASRPGDRSSYNEQFF. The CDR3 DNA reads TGCGCCAGCAGACCAGGGGACAGAAGCTCCTACAATGAGCAGTTCTTC.

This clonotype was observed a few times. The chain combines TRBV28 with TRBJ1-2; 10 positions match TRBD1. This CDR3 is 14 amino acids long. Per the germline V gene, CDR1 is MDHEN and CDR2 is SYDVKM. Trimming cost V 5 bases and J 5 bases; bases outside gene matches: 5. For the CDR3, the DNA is TGTGCCAGCAGTATGCCGGGACAGGGGTATGGCTACACCTTC. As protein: CASSMPGQGYGYTF.

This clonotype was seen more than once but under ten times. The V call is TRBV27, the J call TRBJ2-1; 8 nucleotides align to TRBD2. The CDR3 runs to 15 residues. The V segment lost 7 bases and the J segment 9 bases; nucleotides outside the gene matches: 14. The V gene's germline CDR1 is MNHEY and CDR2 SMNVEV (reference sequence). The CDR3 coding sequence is TGTGCCAGCACCGGGGAGCGGGAGCGGTTGGGTGAGCAGTTCTTC. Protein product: CASTGERERLGEQFF.

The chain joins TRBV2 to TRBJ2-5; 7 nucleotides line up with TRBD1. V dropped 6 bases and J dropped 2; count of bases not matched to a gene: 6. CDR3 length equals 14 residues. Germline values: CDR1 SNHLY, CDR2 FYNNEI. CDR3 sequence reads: CASRAGTVQETQYF. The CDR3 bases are TGTGCCAGCAGAGCCGGGACAGTTCAAGAGACCCAGTACTTC.

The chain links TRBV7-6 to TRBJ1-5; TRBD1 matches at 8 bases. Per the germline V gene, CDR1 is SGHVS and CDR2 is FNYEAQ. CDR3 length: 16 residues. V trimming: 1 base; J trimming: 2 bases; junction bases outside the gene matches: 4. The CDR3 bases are TGTGCCAGCAGCTTAGTTCAGGGGGCAGGCAATCAGCCCCAGCATTTT. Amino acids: CASSLVQGAGNQPQHF. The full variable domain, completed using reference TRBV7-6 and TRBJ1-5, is GAGVSQSPRYKVTKRGQDVALRCDPISGHVSLYWYRQALGQGPEFLTYFNYEAQQDKSGLPNDRFSAERPEGSISTLTIQRTEQRDSAMYRCASSLVQGAGNQPQHFGDGTRLSIL.

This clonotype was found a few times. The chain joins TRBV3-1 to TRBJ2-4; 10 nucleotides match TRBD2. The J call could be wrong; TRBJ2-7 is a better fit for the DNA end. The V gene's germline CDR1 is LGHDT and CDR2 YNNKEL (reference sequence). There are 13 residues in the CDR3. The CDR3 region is CASSPPSGSEQYF. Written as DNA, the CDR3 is TGTGCCAGCAGCCCTCCTAGCGGGAGCGAGCAGTACTTC.

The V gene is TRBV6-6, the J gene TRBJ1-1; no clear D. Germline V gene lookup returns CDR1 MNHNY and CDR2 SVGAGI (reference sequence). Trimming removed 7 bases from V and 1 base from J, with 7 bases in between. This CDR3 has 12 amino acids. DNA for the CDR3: TGTGCCAGCAATGAGAGGAACACTGAAGCTTTCTTT. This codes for CASNERNTEAFF.

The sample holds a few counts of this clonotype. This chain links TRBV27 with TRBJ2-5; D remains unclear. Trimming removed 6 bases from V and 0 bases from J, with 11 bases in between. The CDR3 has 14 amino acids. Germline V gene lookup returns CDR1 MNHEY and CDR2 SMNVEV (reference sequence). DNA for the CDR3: TGTGCCAGCAGCCGTCGGATGTACCAAGAGACCCAGTACTTC. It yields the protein CASSRRMYQETQYF.

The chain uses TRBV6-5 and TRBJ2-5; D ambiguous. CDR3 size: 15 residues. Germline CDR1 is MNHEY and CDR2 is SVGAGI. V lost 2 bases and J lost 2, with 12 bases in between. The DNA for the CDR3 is TGTGCCAGCAGTTACAGCCTTGGCGGACAAGAGACCCAGTACTTC. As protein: CASSYSLGGQETQYF.

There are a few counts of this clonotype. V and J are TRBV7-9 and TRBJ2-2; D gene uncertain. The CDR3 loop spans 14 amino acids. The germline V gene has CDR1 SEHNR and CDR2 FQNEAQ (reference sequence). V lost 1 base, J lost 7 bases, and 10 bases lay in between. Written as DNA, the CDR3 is TGTGCCAGCAGCTTAGTAATGCTCGGCGGGGAGCTGTTTTTT. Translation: CASSLVMLGGELFF.

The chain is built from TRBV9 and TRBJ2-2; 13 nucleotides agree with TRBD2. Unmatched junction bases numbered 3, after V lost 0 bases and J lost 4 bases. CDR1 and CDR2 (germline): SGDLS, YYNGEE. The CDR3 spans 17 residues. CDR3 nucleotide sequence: TGTGCCAGCAGCGTAGATGGGACTAGCGGGACCACCGGGGAGCTGTTTTTT. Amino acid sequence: CASSVDGTSGTTGELFF.

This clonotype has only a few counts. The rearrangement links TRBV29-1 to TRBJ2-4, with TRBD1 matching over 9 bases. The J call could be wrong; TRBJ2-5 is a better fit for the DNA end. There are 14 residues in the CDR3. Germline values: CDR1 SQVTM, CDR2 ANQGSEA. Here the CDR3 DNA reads TGCAGCGCCAGAGGGACAGGGCTGCAAGAGACCCAGTACTTC. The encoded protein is CSARGTGLQETQYF.

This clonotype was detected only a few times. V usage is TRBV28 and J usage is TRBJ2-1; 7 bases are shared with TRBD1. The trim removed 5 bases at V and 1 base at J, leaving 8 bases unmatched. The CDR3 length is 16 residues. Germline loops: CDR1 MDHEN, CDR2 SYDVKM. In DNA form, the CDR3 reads TGTGCCAGCAGTACTCACAGGGGTAGGTCCTACAATGAGCAGTTCTTC. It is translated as CASSTHRGRSYNEQFF.

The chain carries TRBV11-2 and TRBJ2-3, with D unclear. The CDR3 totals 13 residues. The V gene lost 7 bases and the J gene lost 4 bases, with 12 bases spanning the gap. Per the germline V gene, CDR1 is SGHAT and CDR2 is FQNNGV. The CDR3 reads CASTWETADTQYF. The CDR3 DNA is TGTGCCAGCACCTGGGAAACCGCAGATACGCAGTATTTT.

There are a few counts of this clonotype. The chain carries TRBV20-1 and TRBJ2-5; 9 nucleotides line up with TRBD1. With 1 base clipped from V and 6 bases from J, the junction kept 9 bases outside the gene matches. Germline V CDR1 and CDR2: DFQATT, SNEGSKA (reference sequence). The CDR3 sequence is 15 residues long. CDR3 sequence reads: CSARVDRGFVKTQYF. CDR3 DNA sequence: TGCAGTGCTAGAGTGGACAGGGGATTTGTAAAGACCCAGTACTTC.

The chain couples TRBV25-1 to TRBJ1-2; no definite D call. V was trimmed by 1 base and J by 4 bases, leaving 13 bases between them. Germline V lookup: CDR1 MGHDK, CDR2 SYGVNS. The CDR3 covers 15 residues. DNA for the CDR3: TGTGCCAGCAGTGAATCTGGCAGCCCCGGCTATGGCTACACCTTC. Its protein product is CASSESGSPGYGYTF.

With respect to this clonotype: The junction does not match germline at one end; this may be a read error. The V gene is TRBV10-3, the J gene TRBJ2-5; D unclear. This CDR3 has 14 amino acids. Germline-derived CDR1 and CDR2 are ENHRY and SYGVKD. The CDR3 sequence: CATSGSGGRETQYF. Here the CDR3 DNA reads TGTGCCACCAGTGGATCGGGTGGAAGAGAGACCCAGTACTTC.

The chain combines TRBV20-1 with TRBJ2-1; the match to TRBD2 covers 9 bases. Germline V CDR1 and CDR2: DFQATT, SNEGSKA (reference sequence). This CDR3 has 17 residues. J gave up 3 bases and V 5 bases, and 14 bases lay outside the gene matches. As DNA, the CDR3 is TGCAGTGCTCAATCCCTAGCGGGGAGAGAGGGCTACAATGAGCAGTTCTTC. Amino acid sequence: CSAQSLAGREGYNEQFF.

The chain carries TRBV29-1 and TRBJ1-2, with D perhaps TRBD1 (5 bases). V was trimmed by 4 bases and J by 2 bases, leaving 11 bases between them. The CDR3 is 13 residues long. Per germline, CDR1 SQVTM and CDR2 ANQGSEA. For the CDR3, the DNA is TGCAGCGTTGTCGGGACCCTCAACTATGGCTACACCTTC. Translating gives CSVVGTLNYGYTF. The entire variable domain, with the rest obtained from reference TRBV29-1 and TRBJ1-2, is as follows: SAVISQKPSRDICQRGTSLTIQCQVDSQVTMMFWYRQQPGQSLTLIATANQGSEATYESGFVIDKFPISRPNLTFSTLTVSNMSPEDSSIYLCSVVGTLNYGYTFGSGTRLTVV.

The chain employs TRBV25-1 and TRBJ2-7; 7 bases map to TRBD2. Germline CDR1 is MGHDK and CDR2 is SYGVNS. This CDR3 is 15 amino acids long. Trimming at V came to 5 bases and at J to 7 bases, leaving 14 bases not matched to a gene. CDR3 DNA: TGTGCCAGCAGTTCCGAGCGGGACCCGTACAATGAGCAGTACTTC. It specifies CASSSERDPYNEQYF.

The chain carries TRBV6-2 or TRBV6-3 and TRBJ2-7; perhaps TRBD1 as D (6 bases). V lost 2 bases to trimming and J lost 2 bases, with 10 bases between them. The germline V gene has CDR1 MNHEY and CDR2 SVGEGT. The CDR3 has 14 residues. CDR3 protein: CASSYQTGTYEQYF. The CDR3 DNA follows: TGTGCCAGCAGTTACCAGACAGGAACCTACGAGCAGTACTTC.

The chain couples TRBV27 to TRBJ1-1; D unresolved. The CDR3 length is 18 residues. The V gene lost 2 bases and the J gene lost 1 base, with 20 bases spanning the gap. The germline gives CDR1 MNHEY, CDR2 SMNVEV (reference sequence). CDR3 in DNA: TGTGCCAGCAGTTTAAAGAGCCCTCGGAACCCTAAGAACACTGAAGCTTTCTTT. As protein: CASSLKSPRNPKNTEAFF.

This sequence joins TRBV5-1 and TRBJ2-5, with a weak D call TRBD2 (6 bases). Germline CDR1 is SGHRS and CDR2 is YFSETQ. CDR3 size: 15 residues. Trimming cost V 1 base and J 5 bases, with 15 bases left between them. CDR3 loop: CASSLRRGLIETQYF. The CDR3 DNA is TGCGCCAGCAGCTTGAGGCGGGGTCTGATCGAGACCCAGTACTTC. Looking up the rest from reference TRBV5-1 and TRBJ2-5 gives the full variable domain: KAGVTQTPRYLIKTRGQQVTLSCSPISGHRSVSWYQQTPGQGLQFLFEYFSETQRNKGNFPGRFSGRQFSNSRSEMNVSTLELGDSALYLCASSLRRGLIETQYFGPGTRLLVL.

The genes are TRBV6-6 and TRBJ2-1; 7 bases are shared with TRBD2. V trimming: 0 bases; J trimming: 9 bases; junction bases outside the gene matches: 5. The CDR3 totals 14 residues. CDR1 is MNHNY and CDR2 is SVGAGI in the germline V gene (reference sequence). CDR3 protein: CASSYSRTSREQFF. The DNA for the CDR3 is TGTGCCAGCAGTTACTCACGGACTAGTCGTGAGCAGTTCTTC.

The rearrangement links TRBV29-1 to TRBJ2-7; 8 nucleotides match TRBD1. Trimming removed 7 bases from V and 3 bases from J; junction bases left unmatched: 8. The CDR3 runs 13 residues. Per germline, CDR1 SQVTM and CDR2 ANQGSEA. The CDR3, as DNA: TGCAGCGCGACCGGGACAGGCGACTACGAGCAGTACTTC. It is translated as CSATGTGDYEQYF.

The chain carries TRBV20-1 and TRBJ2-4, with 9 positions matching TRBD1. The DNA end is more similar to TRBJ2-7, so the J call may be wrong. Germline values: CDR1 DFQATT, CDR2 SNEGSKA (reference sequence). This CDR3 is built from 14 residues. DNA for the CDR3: TGCAGTGCTAGAGAAAGACAGGGGGCCTACGAGCAGTACTTC. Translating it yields CSARERQGAYEQYF.